This T cell receptor (beta chain) was identified in a study of blood T cell repertoires in COVID-19. Across the study: Sources were T cells, B-cell-depleted T cells, or PBMCs; the material itself was cDNA or gDNA.

Clinical history as reported by participants underpinned cohort assignment. Recovery meant two consecutive negative NP/OP PCR tests, professional clearance, or resolved symptoms. Per the authors' pipeline: Reference gene primer amplification in the assay estimated nucleated cell counts. Produced via immunoSEQ multiplex PCR; TCRdb's table is partial and in-frame only. For V, J and clone size, that table is used; D and trimming come from the DNA. The sample consists of more than 250,000 clones, roughly nine tenths of them appearing once. Sequenced sample: PBMCs or T cells enriched from blood (not recorded which). The sequence was collected from a woman aged 30 to 39 who had recovered from COVID-19.

The CDR3 region is CASSPGTGSGYTF. The CDR3 DNA sequence: TGTGCCAGCTCACCAGGGACAGGGTCTGGCTACACCTTC. The genes are TRBV18 and TRBJ1-2; 9 nucleotides line up with TRBD1. The germline CDR1 and CDR2 sequences are KGHSH and LQKENI. The CDR3 covers 13 residues. Unmatched junction bases numbered 2, after V lost 2 bases and J lost 7 bases.